Following are 20 T cell receptor beta chains from one sample sequenced in a study of PD-1 blockade in classical Hodgkin lymphoma. Each patient relapsed following autologous stem cell transplantation, and prior brentuximab vedotin exposure differed. TCRdb's table, derived via immunoSEQ multiplex PCR, lists solely in-frame clones and lacks some. The table lists about 14,000 clones, around 82% of them singletons. The specimen comprised peripheral blood mononuclear cells (PBMCs), sampled at baseline. These receptors were collected from a human donor with classical Hodgkin lymphoma.

The rearrangement uses TRBV27 and TRBJ1-1, with no clear D. Per germline, CDR1 MNHEY and CDR2 SMNVEV (reference sequence). The ends were cut back, 8 bases at V and 1 base at J, with 5 bases in the middle. This CDR3 contains 11 residues. Here the CDR3 DNA reads TGTGCCAGCCAACGGAACACTGAAGCTTTCTTT. It specifies CASQRNTEAFF.

The V gene is TRBV18, the J gene TRBJ1-3, with 8 bases fitting TRBD1. There are 16 residues in the CDR3. V shed 6 bases and J 1 base; nucleotides not matched to a gene: 8. Germline loops: CDR1 KGHSH, CDR2 LQKENI. The CDR3 DNA follows: TGTGCCAGCTCCCCGGGACAGGCATATTCTGGAAACACCATATATTTT. Protein product: CASSPGQAYSGNTIYF. Filled out from reference TRBV18 and TRBJ1-3, the complete variable domain reads NAGVMQNPRHLVRRRGQEARLRCSPMKGHSHVYWYRQLPEEGLKFMVYLQKENIIDESGMPKERFSAEFPKEGPSILRIQQVVRGDSAAYFCASSPGQAYSGNTIYFGEGSWLTVV.

V and J are TRBV4-1 and TRBJ1-1, with D hard to call. CDR3 length: 21 amino acids. V lost 6 bases to trimming and J lost 6 bases, with 38 bases between them. Germline-derived CDR1 and CDR2 are MGHRA and YSYEKL. Written as DNA, the CDR3 is TGCGCCAGCAGTAACTACCCTCGCGAGGTCATAGGTGAGGGCAAATACGCTGAAGCTTTCTTT. Its translation: CASSNYPREVIGEGKYAEAFF.

The rearrangement joins TRBV7-8 to TRBJ1-6; D is perhaps TRBD1 (5 bases). The V gene lost 0 bases and the J gene lost 10 bases, with 19 bases spanning the gap. This CDR3 region has 17 residues. Germline values: CDR1 SGHVS, CDR2 FQNEAQ. The CDR3 nucleotides are TGTGCCAGCAGCTTAGCGCGGGTATTGGGGCTCCGGTCACCCCTCCACTTT. It is translated as CASSLARVLGLRSPLHF.

V is TRBV7-2 and J is TRBJ2-5, with 7 bases fitting TRBD1. The germline gives CDR1 SGHTA, CDR2 FQGNSA. V lost 2 bases, J lost 6 bases, and 9 bases stayed unmatched. This CDR3 comprises 15 residues. The CDR3 coding sequence is TGTGCCAGCAGCTTAAAGGGGGCTCGCTCCCAGACCCAGTACTTC. This codes for CASSLKGARSQTQYF.

The genes are TRBV12-5 and TRBJ2-1; D uncertain. V was pared by 7 bases and J by 8 bases, with 12 bases between. The CDR3 has 12 amino acids. Germline CDR1 is LGHNT and CDR2 is FRNRAP. The CDR3 protein is CASALTQDEQFF. CDR3 DNA: TGTGCTAGTGCCCTAACTCAGGATGAGCAGTTCTTC.

This clone rates as medium-sized. The CDR3 region is CASTSGTRTGELFF. The CDR3 nucleotides are TGCGCCAGCACCTCGGGGACACGGACCGGGGAGCTGTTTTTT. J is TRBJ2-2 and V is TRBV10-1, with D possibly TRBD1 on 6 matching bases. Germline CDR1 and CDR2: WNHNN and SYGVQD (reference sequence). There are 14 residues in the CDR3. Trimming shortened V by 7 bases and J by 5 bases, and 14 bases separated the two germline ends.

This chain connects TRBV5-4 to TRBJ2-5; 10 nucleotides line up with TRBD1. The J call may not be correct, given that the DNA end is closer to TRBJ2-7. Germline V gene sequence: CDR1 SGHNT, CDR2 YYREEE (reference sequence). This CDR3 spans 15 amino acids. The CDR3 region is CASSHRGQGMNEQYF. In DNA, the CDR3 is TGTGCCAGCAGCCATCGGGGACAGGGGATGAACGAGCAGTACTTC.

This chain links TRBV5-1 with TRBJ1-5; no clear D. Trimming removed 0 bases at V and 4 bases at J, with 11 bases between. The V gene's germline CDR1 is SGHRS and CDR2 YFSETQ. The CDR3 contains 15 residues. The CDR3 DNA sequence: TGCGCCAGCAGCTTGGGGGGAAACAGTAATCAGCCCCAGCATTTT. Its protein is CASSLGGNSNQPQHF.

This clone was seen a few times. Additional DNA sequences in this sample encode the identical CDR3. The chain recombines TRBV7-2 with TRBJ1-5; D gene uncertain. Trimming cost V 2 bases and J 4 bases, with 6 bases left between them. Per the germline V gene, CDR1 is SGHTA and CDR2 is FQGNSA. This CDR3 comprises 13 residues. Here the CDR3 reads CASSLWENQPQHF. CDR3 sequence (DNA): TGTGCCAGCAGCTTATGGGAGAATCAGCCCCAGCATTTT.

The rearrangement links TRBV7-2 to TRBJ2-5, with 8 bases identical to TRBD2. V dropped 5 bases and J dropped 5; count of bases not matched to a gene: 7. Per germline, CDR1 SGHTA and CDR2 FQGNSA. CDR3 length: 14 amino acids. CDR3 amino acids: CASSAPAGGETQYF. CDR3 in DNA: TGTGCCAGCAGCGCTCCGGCGGGGGGCGAGACCCAGTACTTC.

This chain uses TRBV7-8 with TRBJ2-1, with D unclear. The CDR3 consists of 15 residues. Trimming pared 5 bases from V and 0 bases from J, leaving 11 bases between. Germline values: CDR1 SGHVS, CDR2 FQNEAQ. The chain's CDR3 is CASSLLLGSYNEQFF. Written as DNA, the CDR3 is TGTGCCAGCAGCCTTCTTCTGGGCTCCTACAATGAGCAGTTCTTC.

The chain couples TRBV18 to TRBJ1-2; D uncertain. Trimming took 2 bases from V and 8 from J, leaving 15 bases between them. From germline, CDR1 is KGHSH and CDR2 LQKENI. This CDR3 spans 14 amino acids. CDR3 bases: TGTGCCAGCTCACCAATGACGGCGACGCGAGGCTACACCTTC. Protein: CASSPMTATRGYTF.

The V call is TRBV20-1, the J call TRBJ2-7; D call uncertain. This CDR3 spans 11 amino acids. Trimming stripped 5 bases from V and 3 bases from J, with 8 bases between. The germline CDR1 and CDR2 sequences are DFQATT and SNEGSKA (reference sequence). Here the CDR3 reads CSALLIYEQYF. For the CDR3, the DNA is TGCAGTGCTCTCCTTATCTACGAGCAGTACTTC.

The chain carries TRBV5-6 and TRBJ2-1; D not certain. CDR3 size: 16 residues. CDR1 is SGHDT and CDR2 is YYEEEE in the germline V gene. V was shortened by 0 bases and J by 0 bases, with 10 bases between the two germline ends. CDR3 DNA: TGTGCCAGCAGCTTGGAAGGGATTAGCTCCTACAATGAGCAGTTCTTC. Translated: CASSLEGISSYNEQFF.

The chain has TRBV18 and TRBJ2-4; D might be TRBD1 (6 bases). The CDR3 totals 19 residues. The germline CDR1 and CDR2 sequences are KGHSH and LQKENI. The V end was cut by 3 bases, the J end by 2 bases, with 23 bases between. The CDR3 spells CASSPKRTVLTRTKNIQYF. CDR3 nucleotide sequence: TGTGCCAGCTCACCGAAACGGACAGTGCTCACTAGGACCAAAAACATTCAGTACTTC.

V is TRBV7-6 and J is TRBJ1-1, with 10 bases lining up with TRBD1. This CDR3 is built from 14 residues. With V trimmed by 3 bases and J by 5 bases, 3 bases remained unmatched. Germline-derived CDR1 and CDR2 are SGHVS and FNYEAQ. The CDR3 DNA is TGTGCCAGCAGCTTGGGGGACAGGGGTACTGAAGCTTTCTTT. It codes for CASSLGDRGTEAFF. Full variable domain (rest looked up from reference TRBV7-6 and TRBJ1-1): GAGVSQSPRYKVTKRGQDVALRCDPISGHVSLYWYRQALGQGPEFLTYFNYEAQQDKSGLPNDRFSAERPEGSISTLTIQRTEQRDSAMYRCASSLGDRGTEAFFGQGTRLTVV.

The chain combines TRBV5-1 with TRBJ1-3; D call uncertain. The CDR3 covers 15 residues. Per the germline V gene, CDR1 is SGHRS and CDR2 is YFSETQ. Trimming cost V 0 bases and J 4 bases, with 11 bases left between them. The CDR3 is CASSLVWGDGNTIYF. DNA for the CDR3: TGCGCCAGCAGCTTGGTCTGGGGTGACGGAAACACCATATATTTT. Complete variable domain (other parts from reference TRBV5-1 and TRBJ1-3): KAGVTQTPRYLIKTRGQQVTLSCSPISGHRSVSWYQQTPGQGLQFLFEYFSETQRNKGNFPGRFSGRQFSNSRSEMNVSTLELGDSALYLCASSLVWGDGNTIYFGEGSWLTVV.

The gene calls are TRBV28 and TRBJ2-7, with a weak D call TRBD1 (6 bases). The CDR3 extends over 14 amino acids. Trimming left V 5 bases short and J 5 bases short, with 16 bases between. Per the germline V gene, CDR1 is MDHEN and CDR2 is SYDVKM. CDR3 in DNA: TGTGCCAGCAGTACAGGGAAAGGACGCCACGAGCAGTACTTC. Translated, it gives CASSTGKGRHEQYF. Full variable domain (remainder filled in from reference TRBV28 and TRBJ2-7): DVKVTQSSRYLVKRTGEKVFLECVQDMDHENMFWYRQDPGLGLRLIYFSYDVKMKEKGDIPEGYSVSREKKERFSLILESASTNQTSMYLCASSTGKGRHEQYFGPGTRLTVT.

Only a few counts were recorded for this clone. The genes are TRBV19 and TRBJ1-5, with no clear D. This CDR3 region has 16 residues. The germline V and J ends were trimmed by 5 bases and 0 bases, with 14 bases remaining between them. Germline CDR1 LNHDA, CDR2 SQIVND (reference sequence). CDR3 protein: CASSSKPVYSNQPQHF. The CDR3 DNA follows: TGTGCCAGTAGTTCTAAGCCCGTATATAGCAATCAGCCCCAGCATTTT.